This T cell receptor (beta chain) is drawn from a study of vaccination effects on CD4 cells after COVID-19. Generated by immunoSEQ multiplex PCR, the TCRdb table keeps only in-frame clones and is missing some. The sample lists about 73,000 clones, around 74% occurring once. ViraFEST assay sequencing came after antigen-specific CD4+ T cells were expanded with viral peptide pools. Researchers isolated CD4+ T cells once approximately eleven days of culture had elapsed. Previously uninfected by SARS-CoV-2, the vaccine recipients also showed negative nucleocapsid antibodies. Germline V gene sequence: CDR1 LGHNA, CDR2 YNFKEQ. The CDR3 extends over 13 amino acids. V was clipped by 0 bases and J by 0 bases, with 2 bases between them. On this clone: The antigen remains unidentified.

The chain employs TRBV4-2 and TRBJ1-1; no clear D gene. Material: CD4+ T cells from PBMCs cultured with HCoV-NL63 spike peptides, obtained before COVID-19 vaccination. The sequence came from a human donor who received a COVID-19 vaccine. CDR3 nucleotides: TGTGCCAGCAGCCAAGAAGTGAACACTGAAGCTTTCTTT. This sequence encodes CASSQEVNTEAFF.